This T cell receptor beta chain was recorded in a study of Tregs in tolerant kidney transplant recipients. Findings of the study overall: This study did not directly address biological reproducibility.

Unstimulated Tregs (CD4+CD25+CD127-) and CD4+CD25- non-Tregs were sorted from PBMCs. Data came from immunoSEQ multiplex PCR; TCRdb stores just in-frame clones and leaves some out. Of 200,000 to 300,000 clones in the sample, around 82% were seen once. Of note for this clone: What it binds is not known.

The CDR3 length is 14 residues. Germline V CDR1 and CDR2: LGHNA, YNFKEQ. The V end lost 3 bases, the J end lost 0 bases, and 9 bases lay between the germline ends. The sequence was collected from a human donor in good health. Sequencing input: CD4+ T cells from blood. The chain employs TRBV4-2 and TRBJ2-7, with a weak D call TRBD2 (6 bases). The DNA of the CDR3 is TGTGCCAGCAGCCAGGGACTCCCCTCCTACGAGCAGTACTTC. This codes for CASSQGLPSYEQYF.